This T cell receptor beta chain is drawn from a study of vaccination and CD4 T cells after COVID-19. As for treatment: approximately nine-day PBMC culture with coronavirus spike peptide pools or control peptides (ViraFEST assay). The CDR3 is 16 residues long. Losses at the gene ends were 6 bases for V and 7 bases for J; bases not matched to a gene: 15. The germline CDR1 and CDR2 sequences are MNHNS and SASEGT. About this clonotype itself: The antigen is undetermined.

The study sequenced cultured CD4+ T cell DNA using the Oncomine TCR Beta short-read assay. TCRdb passed the PCR reads through MiXCR, listing each CDR3 protein once. The sample holds 9,500 to 15,000 distinct CDR3 sequences, around three fifths seen once. This chain joins TRBV6-1 and TRBJ2-1; 7 nucleotides match TRBD1. The TCR was taken from a human donor who had recovered from COVID-19. The sample comprised CD4+ T cells from blood, cultured in vitro. CDR3 nucleotides: TGTGCCAGCAGCCAAACAGGGGACCTCGTCGGGAATGAGCAGTTCTTC. Its protein product is CASSQTGDLVGNEQFF.